These 3 T cell receptor beta chains were all obtained from the same sample, sequenced in a study of blood T cells in healthy people across ages (dated by TCRdb to between 2014 and 2016). The protocol used for the library was 5' RACE. Sequencing was performed on an Illumina HiSeq 2500. A second PCR of roughly 7 to 11 cycles was performed with a sample-barcoded 5' primer and a J-beta primer mix. TCRdb took the public reads, trimmed them with fastp at Q25, ran MiXCR for clone calling and kept in-frame beta chains. Entries are consolidated by CDR3 protein sequence, retaining the most common genes and DNA. The table for this sample lists roughly 680,000 distinct CDR3 sequences; under 25% of them were counted only once. Roughly 3.6% of the sample is in the top ten clones. Sequenced input: blood. All receptors derive from a man aged 65 to 79 in good health.

This clonotype was seen once. The V gene is TRBV20-1, the J gene TRBJ2-2; 7 bases map to TRBD2. With 3 bases clipped from V and 0 bases from J, the junction kept 7 bases outside the gene matches. Germline V gene sequence: CDR1 DFQATT, CDR2 SNEGSKA (reference sequence). This CDR3 has 16 amino acids. The CDR3 bases are TGCAGTGCTAGTTCGCTAGCGGAAACGAACACCGGGGAGCTGTTTTTT. Amino acid sequence: CSASSLAETNTGELFF.

This clonotype showed up just a few times. This sequence joins TRBV28 and TRBJ2-3, with 11 bases identical to TRBD2. The CDR3 runs 16 residues. The V gene's germline CDR1 is MDHEN and CDR2 SYDVKM. V dropped 4 bases and J dropped 7; count of bases not matched to a gene: 10. This chain's CDR3 is CASSSIAGGNRYTQYF. For the CDR3, the DNA is TGTGCCAGCAGTTCAATAGCGGGAGGGAACCGATATACGCAGTATTTT.

The V call is TRBV11-2, the J call TRBJ2-5; 10 positions agree with TRBD2. TRBJ2-1 matches the DNA end more closely, so the J call is doubtful. CDR1 is SGHAT, CDR2 FQNNGV, per germline. The CDR3 extends over 15 amino acids. This CDR3 reads CASSLSGRENNEQFF. CDR3 bases: TGTGCCAGCAGCCTGAGCGGGAGGGAGAACAATGAGCAGTTCTTC.